This is a list of T cell receptor beta chains from one sample in a study of cytomegalovirus exposure and HLA in healthy donors. Measured with immunoSEQ multiplex PCR; TCRdb has only the in-frame clones, and not every one. This table holds 100,000 to 150,000 clones, 80% found once. Input material: PBMCs. These receptors all come from a man aged 35 to 55 in good health and CMV-seronegative. The CDR3 runs from the conserved cysteine through the conserved F or W. The D gene is left open where the match is weak. The size entry is marked missing in some rows and otherwise reads once, few, many or a size class.

D: .; V: TRBV11-3; size: .; J: TRBJ2-3; DNA: TGTGCCAGCAGCCCAGGGACTCCTAGCACAGATACGCAGTATTTT; CDR3: CASSPGTPSTDTQYF
D: .; V: TRBV7-8; size: .; J: TRBJ2-7; DNA: TGTGCCAGCAGCGTGACAGTTTCCTACGAGCAGTACTTC; CDR3: CASSVTVSYEQYF
D: TRBD1; V: TRBV2; size: .; J: TRBJ2-1; DNA: TGTGCCAGCAGAGGACAGGGGGAAAGGAATGAGCAGTTCTTC; CDR3: CASRGQGERNEQFF
D: TRBD2; V: TRBV7-2; size: .; J: TRBJ2-3; DNA: TGTGCCAGCAGTCCATGGACTAGCGGGACAGATACGCAGTATTTT; CDR3: CASSPWTSGTDTQYF
D: .; V: TRBV29-1; size: .; J: TRBJ1-1; DNA: TGCAGCGTTGAGGGCCCCCAGGGGAGGGACACTGAAGCTTTCTTT; CDR3: CSVEGPQGRDTEAFF
D: TRBD2; V: TRBV28; size: .; J: TRBJ2-1; DNA: TGTGCCAGCAGTTTACTATTCAGCGGGATGGGGAACAATGAGCAGTTCTTC; CDR3: CASSLLFSGMGNNEQFF
D: TRBD1; V: TRBV5-8; size: .; J: TRBJ2-1; DNA: TGTGCCAGCAGCTTACCCGGGACAGTTTACAATGAGCAGTTCTTC; CDR3: CASSLPGTVYNEQFF
D: .; V: TRBV11-2; size: .; J: TRBJ2-5; DNA: TGTGCCAGCAGCTTAGGACTAGTGGAGACCCAGTACTTC; CDR3: CASSLGLVETQYF
D: .; V: TRBV9; size: few; J: TRBJ2-2; DNA: TGTGCCAGCAGCGTAGTAGATGGGGCTACCACCGGGGAGCTGTTTTTT; CDR3: CASSVVDGATTGELFF
D: TRBD1; V: TRBV6-5; size: once; J: TRBJ2-7; DNA: TGTGCCAGCAGTTACCCCCCGACAGGGACCCTTTACTTC; CDR3: CASSYPPTGTLYF
D: TRBD2; V: TRBV5-1; size: .; J: TRBJ2-7; DNA: TGCGCCAGCAGCTGGGGGACTAGCGGGAGAGGTCTGGACGAGCAGTACTTC; CDR3: CASSWGTSGRGLDEQYF
D: TRBD1; V: TRBV10-3; size: .; J: TRBJ1-1; DNA: TGTGCCATCAGTCCCTGGGTGGGACAGGGGGCGACTGAAGCTTTCTTT; CDR3: CAISPWVGQGATEAFF
D: .; V: TRBV2; size: .; J: TRBJ2-1; DNA: TGTGCCAGCAGTGTGCGCGGCGGCCCTAGCTCCTACAATGAGCAGTTCTTC; CDR3: CASSVRGGPSSYNEQFF
D: .; V: TRBV6-5; size: .; J: TRBJ1-5; DNA: TGTGCCAGCAGGGCGAAGGGGCCGAGCAATCAGCCCCAGCATTTT; CDR3: CASRAKGPSNQPQHF
D: .; V: TRBV28; size: few; J: TRBJ1-2; DNA: TGTGCCAGCAGCCCGACGACGGGGTATGGCTACACCTTC; CDR3: CASSPTTGYGYTF
D: TRBD2; V: TRBV7-3; size: .; J: TRBJ2-1; DNA: TGTGCCAGCAGCTTAATAGCGGGAGGCTCCAATGAGCAGTTCTTC; CDR3: CASSLIAGGSNEQFF
D: TRBD2; V: TRBV6-5; size: .; J: TRBJ2-4; DNA: TGTGCCAGCAGTAGAACTAGCGGGAACATTCAGTACTTC; CDR3: CASSRTSGNIQYF
D: TRBD1; V: TRBV10-3; size: .; J: TRBJ1-5; DNA: TGTGCCATCAGTGAGGGACAGGGGAATAGCAATCAGCCCCAGCATTTT; CDR3: CAISEGQGNSNQPQHF
D: .; V: TRBV5-4; size: .; J: TRBJ2-5; DNA: TGTGCCAGCAGCTTTTGGGGGGGCGCTGGGGAAGAGACCCAGTACTTC; CDR3: CASSFWGGAGEETQYF
D: TRBD1; V: TRBV6-1; size: few; J: TRBJ2-2; DNA: TGTGCCAGCAGGGGACAGGTTACCGGGGAGCTGTTTTTT; CDR3: CASRGQVTGELFF
D: .; V: TRBV6-4; size: .; J: TRBJ2-2; DNA: TGTGCCAGCAGTTCGGACTGGGCCGGGGAGCTGTTTTTT; CDR3: CASSSDWAGELFF
D: TRBD1; V: TRBV5-6; size: few; J: TRBJ1-2; DNA: TGTGCCAGCAGCCAGACAGGGGACTATGGCTACACCTTC; CDR3: CASSQTGDYGYTF
D: .; V: TRBV28; size: .; J: TRBJ2-7; DNA: TGTGCCAGCAGTTCTGTCGAGCAGTACTTC; CDR3: CASSSVEQYF
D: TRBD1; V: TRBV18; size: few; J: TRBJ1-5; DNA: TGTGCCAGCTCACCCTCTGGGGGGACAGAGAATCAGCCCCAGCATTTT; CDR3: CASSPSGGTENQPQHF
D: TRBD1; V: TRBV5-1; size: .; J: TRBJ1-1; DNA: TGCGCCAGCAGTGCCGGACAGGGATATACTGAAGCTTTCTTT; CDR3: CASSAGQGYTEAFF
D: .; V: TRBV5-7; size: once; J: TRBJ2-7; DNA: TGTGCCAGCAGCTTGCGGGGCTACGAGCAGTACTTC; CDR3: CASSLRGYEQYF
D: .; V: TRBV5-5; size: .; J: TRBJ2-1; DNA: TGTGCCAGCAGCTTGGGTAGTCACCAGTTCTTC; CDR3: CASSLGSHQFF
D: .; V: TRBV6-1; size: .; J: TRBJ1-5; DNA: TGTGCCAGCAGTGAAGCGGGGCTGGGGCAGCCCCAGCATTTT; CDR3: CASSEAGLGQPQHF
D: TRBD1; V: TRBV28; size: few; J: TRBJ1-2; DNA: TGTGCCAGCAGTCCCCAGGACAGGGGGCTCTATGGCTACACCTTC; CDR3: CASSPQDRGLYGYTF